The 15 T cell receptor beta chains in this list originate from one sample, sequenced in a study of T cell responses to AZD1222 COVID-19 vaccine. Sequencing was performed with immunoSEQ multiplex PCR; in TCRdb, only in-frame clones are kept and a portion is missing. Found here are 170,000 or so clones, about 91% of them singletons; the top ten hold around a tenth. Sample: peripheral blood, taken 28 days after the second AZD1222 dose. The source of these receptors is an adult who received the AZD1222 COVID-19 vaccine.

This clone was found a few times. The V and J genes are TRBV10-2 and TRBJ2-3; D is undetermined. The CDR3 has 14 amino acids. CDR1 is WSHSY and CDR2 is SAAADI in the germline V gene. V was shortened by 6 bases and J by 0 bases, with 10 bases between the two germline ends. In DNA form, the CDR3 reads TGCGCCAGCAGAATGGCTACTAGCACAGATACGCAGTATTTT. It yields the protein CASRMATSTDTQYF.

This chain connects TRBV15 to TRBJ1-2; D might be TRBD1 (6 bases). The V gene lost 5 bases and the J gene lost 8 bases, with 18 bases spanning the gap. Germline V gene data show CDR1 as LNHNV and CDR2 as YYDKDF (reference sequence). The CDR3 has 14 residues. The CDR3: CATSPDGGLGGYTF. DNA for the CDR3: TGTGCCACCAGCCCCGACGGGGGGCTGGGGGGCTACACCTTC.

The chain links TRBV18 to TRBJ1-1; the D gene is possibly TRBD1 (5 bases). The length of the CDR3 is 13 residues. Trimming stripped 6 bases from V and 11 bases from J, with 19 bases between. Germline lookup yields CDR1 KGHSH and CDR2 LQKENI. For the CDR3, the DNA is TGTGCCAGCTCCCCGGACAAGAACCTTGATGCTTTCTTT. Translating gives CASSPDKNLDAFF.

This chain joins TRBV5-1 and TRBJ2-1, with D hard to call. Trimming stripped 7 bases from V and 5 bases from J, with 16 bases between. The CDR3 sequence is 14 residues long. Germline CDR1 and CDR2: SGHRS and YFSETQ. CDR3 coding DNA: TGCGCCAGCTCGATATCGGCGGTGGACAATGAGCAGTTCTTC. This encodes CASSISAVDNEQFF.

The V gene is TRBV5-1, the J gene TRBJ1-3; the match to TRBD1 covers 7 bases. CDR1 and CDR2 from the germline V gene are SGHRS and YFSETQ. The CDR3 extends over 17 amino acids. The junction had 6 bases not matched to a gene; V was cut back by 0 bases and J by 0 bases. The CDR3 loop is CASSLVGQKGSGNTIYF. The DNA of the CDR3 is TGCGCCAGCAGCTTGGTGGGACAGAAAGGCTCTGGAAACACCATATATTTT.

There are a few counts of this clone. In the same sample, other DNA sequences code for this CDR3. The V call is TRBV5-1, the J call TRBJ1-2; D gene unclear. The CDR3 spans 13 residues. Germline-derived CDR1 and CDR2 are SGHRS and YFSETQ. V lost 0 bases, J lost 8 bases, and 11 bases lay in between. DNA of the CDR3: TGCGCCAGCAGCTTGGGCCGCCTCTACGGCTACACCTTC. Translating it yields CASSLGRLYGYTF.

The chain uses TRBV23-1 and TRBJ2-3; 8 nucleotides align to TRBD2. TRBV23-1 is an ORF; its function is uncertain. This CDR3 spans 16 amino acids. J gave up 7 bases and V 7 bases, and 16 bases lay outside the gene matches. The DNA for the CDR3 is TGCGCCAGCACCTCACGTCCCGGGGGGGCCGGGTATACGCAGTATTTT. Its protein is CASTSRPGGAGYTQYF.

The CDR3 DNA sequence: TGCGCCAGCAACCGGGACGTCAGCACAGATACGCAGTATTTT. Its translation: CASNRDVSTDTQYF. This chain uses TRBV4-1 with TRBJ2-3, with D perhaps TRBD1 or TRBD2 (5 bases each). Between the trimmed V and J ends, which lost 7 bases and 0 bases, there was a span of 11 bases. This CDR3 contains 14 residues. Germline CDR1 reads MGHRA; CDR2 reads YSYEKL.

The chain couples TRBV12-3 or TRBV12-4 to TRBJ2-7, with no clear D. This CDR3 region has 13 residues. Trimming removed 5 bases at V and 2 bases at J, with 10 bases between. CDR3: CASSRAEAYEQYF. Written as DNA, the CDR3 is TGTGCCAGCAGTAGGGCAGAAGCCTACGAGCAGTACTTC.

The chain couples TRBV3-1 (or the pseudogene TRBV3-2) to TRBJ2-1; the match to TRBD2 covers 9 bases. The V gene's germline CDR1 is LGHDT and CDR2 YNNKEL (reference sequence). The CDR3 runs to 19 residues. Trimming cost V 1 base and J 3 bases; bases outside gene matches: 13. Written as DNA, the CDR3 is TGTGCCAGCAGCCAAGTGGTGCTAGCGGGGAGCCCTCTCTACAATGAGCAGTTCTTC. This gives the protein CASSQVVLAGSPLYNEQFF.

This chain links TRBV7-3 with TRBJ2-7, with D perhaps assigned TRBD1 or TRBD2 (6 bases each). Trimming shortened V by 6 bases and J by 2 bases, and 17 bases separated the two germline ends. The germline gives CDR1 SGHTA, CDR2 FQGTGA. The length of the CDR3 is 15 residues. For the CDR3, the DNA is TGTGCCAGCAGTCCCCAAGGGGGGCTGACCTACGAGCAGTACTTC. Translating gives CASSPQGGLTYEQYF.

The chain recombines TRBV27 with TRBJ2-1, with 8 bases lining up with TRBD2. There are 14 residues in the CDR3. With V trimmed by 7 bases and J by 2 bases, 4 bases remained unmatched. The germline V gene has CDR1 MNHEY and CDR2 SMNVEV (reference sequence). CDR3 nucleotides: TGTGCCAGCACCCCGCGGGGGGCCTACAATGAGCAGTTCTTC. This codes for CASTPRGAYNEQFF.

This chain uses TRBV7-3 with TRBJ1-1; no definite D call. V lost 1 base to trimming and J lost 10 bases, with 10 bases between them. From germline, CDR1 is SGHTA and CDR2 FQGTGA. The CDR3 runs 12 residues. CDR3 in amino acids: CASSLMEQGAFF. DNA of the CDR3: TGTGCCAGCAGCTTAATGGAACAAGGAGCTTTCTTT.

The chain employs TRBV6-5 and TRBJ1-2; perhaps TRBD1 as D (6 bases). The V gene's germline CDR1 is MNHEY and CDR2 SVGAGI. Trimming cost V 7 bases and J 6 bases, with 18 bases left between them. The CDR3 consists of 14 residues. The CDR3 DNA is TGTGCCAGCACCAACAGGGTTTTGGAGAATGGCTACACCTTC. This gives the protein CASTNRVLENGYTF.

The J gene is TRBJ2-1, the V gene TRBV24-1, with D perhaps TRBD2 (5 bases). This CDR3 has 12 residues. CDR1 is KGHDR, CDR2 SFDVKD, per germline. Deletions cut 0 bases from V and 15 bases from J, with 11 bases between. The CDR3 nucleotides are TGTGCCACCAGTGATTTGGCACGGAGGTGGTTCTTC. It codes for CATSDLARRWFF.